These T cell receptor beta chains were read from a single sample in a study of T cell responses to AZD1222 COVID-19 vaccine. TCRdb keeps only in-frame clones here, not all; method: immunoSEQ multiplex PCR. The top ten clones hold less than 2% of a sample with 160,000 or so clones, approximately 90% of them seen once. The starting material was peripheral blood, obtained on day 0 of AZD1222 vaccination. The receptors shown here come from an adult in good health. The CDR3 runs from the conserved cysteine through the conserved F or W. D genes are given only for firm matches. Some rows have no size entry. The others give once, few or many, or a class for an expanded clone.

d_gene,abundance,j_gene,v_gene,CDR3nt,CDR3aa
-,-,TRBJ2-5,TRBV28,TGTGCCAGCACAACAGGGAACCAAGAGACCCAGTACTTC,CASTTGNQETQYF
TRBD2,-,TRBJ2-3,TRBV9,TGTGCCAGCAGCGTAGTAGGGGGGACTAGTTCAGATACGCAGTATTTT,CASSVVGGTSSDTQYF
-,-,TRBJ2-3,TRBV6-2/TRBV6-3,TGTGCCAGCAGTTACAAGCGACTGGAGACAGATACGCAGTATTTT,CASSYKRLETDTQYF
-,-,TRBJ2-3,TRBV9,TGTGCCAGCAGCGTAGGTGGTAGCACAGATACGCAGTATTTT,CASSVGGSTDTQYF
TRBD1,-,TRBJ1-2,TRBV7-6,TGTGCCAGCAGCTTAATATCAGGGGGTCTATCGTATGGCTACACCTTC,CASSLISGGLSYGYTF
-,once,TRBJ2-6,TRBV28,TGTGCCAGCAGTTCGACTCGACAGTACTCTGGGGCCAACGTCCTGACTTTC,CASSSTRQYSGANVLTF
-,-,TRBJ1-2,TRBV2,TGTGCCAGCAGTGAGTTGCGGAACTATGGCTACACCTTC,CASSELRNYGYTF
-,many,TRBJ2-7,TRBV18,TGTGCCAGCTCACCATGGGGGCGAGGAGAGTCCTACGAGCAGTACTTC,CASSPWGRGESYEQYF
-,-,TRBJ1-3,TRBV5-6,TGTGCCAGCAGCTCAATAGCAGGGTGGGCCTCTGGAAACACCATATATTTT,CASSSIAGWASGNTIYF
-,-,TRBJ2-1,TRBV18,TGTGCCAGCTCACCCATTCGAGGTGATGAGCAGTTCTTC,CASSPIRGDEQFF
TRBD2,once,TRBJ2-1,TRBV4-3,TGCGCCAGCAGCCAATCTAGCGGGAGTAACGATGAGCAGTTCTTC,CASSQSSGSNDEQFF
TRBD1,-,TRBJ1-1,TRBV28,TGTGCCAGCAGCTTAAGACCTGGGGACAGGGGGCGCGATGTGGGGTATGAAGCTTTCTTT,CASSLRPGDRGRDVGYEAFF
-,-,TRBJ1-1,TRBV6-5,TGTGCCAGCAAAGACAGGTACATGAACACTGAAGCTTTCTTT,CASKDRYMNTEAFF
-,-,TRBJ2-1,TRBV18,TGTGCCAGCTCACTGGGGCCACTCGGTGAGCAGTTCTTC,CASSLGPLGEQFF
-,-,TRBJ1-1,TRBV15,TGTGCCACCAGCAGGGGGGGGCTTGAAGCTTTCTTT,CATSRGGLEAFF
TRBD1,few,TRBJ1-2,TRBV11-2,TGTGCCAGCAGCCGTCCCGGGACAGGGAAAGGCTACACCTTC,CASSRPGTGKGYTF
-,-,TRBJ2-7,TRBV14,TGTGCCAGCAGCCAAGAGGCAGGAACCTACGAGCAGTACTTC,CASSQEAGTYEQYF
TRBD1,once,TRBJ1-5,TRBV19,TGTGCCAGTAGCGGACAGGGGAGTCAGCCCCAGCATTTT,CASSGQGSQPQHF
-,-,TRBJ1-6,TRBV6-5,TGTGCCAGCAGTTACGGGGCAGTAGGTGGATCACCCCTCCACTTT,CASSYGAVGGSPLHF
-,once,TRBJ2-1,TRBV19,TGTGCCAGTACTCCTCCGGGAGTAATAAATGAGCAGTTCTTC,CASTPPGVINEQFF
-,once,TRBJ2-7,TRBV29-1,TGCAGCGTTGAAGAACAACCTCCGGGACGCCCCTACGAGCAGTACTTC,CSVEEQPPGRPYEQYF
-,-,TRBJ2-5,TRBV12-3/TRBV12-4,TGTGCCAGTTACAGGGGGGGTGGTGAGACCCAGTACTTC,CASYRGGGETQYF
TRBD1,-,TRBJ1-5,TRBV6-5,TGTGCCACCCATGGACAGGGCCTCAATCAGCCCCAGCATTTT,CATHGQGLNQPQHF
TRBD1,-,TRBJ2-7,TRBV5-4,TGTGCCAGCAGCCTACGGGACAGTAAGCAGTACTTC,CASSLRDSKQYF
-,-,TRBJ1-2,TRBV10-3,TGTGCCATCGGAGACGACTATGGCTACACCTTC,CAIGDDYGYTF
TRBD1,once,TRBJ2-4,TRBV7-8,TGTGCCAGCAGCTCGGGACAGCCCAAAAACATTCAGTACTTC,CASSSGQPKNIQYF
-,-,TRBJ1-2,TRBV5-1,TGCGCCAGCAGCCCGGACCCAGCGGGAGATGGCTACACCTTC,CASSPDPAGDGYTF
-,once,TRBJ1-6,TRBV5-6,TGTGCCAGCAGGAAGGGACTGATTGAATCACCCCTCCACTTT,CASRKGLIESPLHF
-,-,TRBJ2-3,TRBV29-1,TGCAGCGGAAAGGAGACTCTCACAGATACGCAGTATTTT,CSGKETLTDTQYF
-,-,TRBJ1-4,TRBV7-8,TGTGCCAGCAGCTGGACCGGGACCGAAAATGAAAAACTGTTTTTT,CASSWTGTENEKLFF
TRBD1,-,TRBJ2-1,TRBV25-1,TGTGCCAGCAGTGAATCGCGGCAGGGGGCGCGGAATGAGCAGTTCTTC,CASSESRQGARNEQFF
-,-,TRBJ2-5,TRBV18,TGTGCCAGCTCACCACCTTTAGGCGGGACAGACCAAGAGACCCAGTACTTC,CASSPPLGGTDQETQYF
-,once,TRBJ2-7,TRBV6-2/TRBV6-3,TGTGCCAGCAGTTACTCTGTTGGCTTGGACGAGCAGTACTTC,CASSYSVGLDEQYF